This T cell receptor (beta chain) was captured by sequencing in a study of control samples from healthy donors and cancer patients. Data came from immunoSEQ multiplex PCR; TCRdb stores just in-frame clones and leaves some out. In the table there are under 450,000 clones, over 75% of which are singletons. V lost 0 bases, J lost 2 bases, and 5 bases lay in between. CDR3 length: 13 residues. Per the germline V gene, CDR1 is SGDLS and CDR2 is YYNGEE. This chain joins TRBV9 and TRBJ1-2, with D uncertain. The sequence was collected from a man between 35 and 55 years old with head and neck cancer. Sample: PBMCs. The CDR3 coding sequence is TGTGCCAGCAGCGTAGAAGGGAACTATGGCTACACCTTC. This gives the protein CASSVEGNYGYTF. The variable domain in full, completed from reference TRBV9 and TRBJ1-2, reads DSGVTQTPKHLITATGQRVTLRCSPRSGDLSVYWYQQSLDQGLQFLIQYYNGEERAKGNILERFSAQQFPDLHSELNLSSLELGDSALYFCASSVEGNYGYTFGSGTRLTVV.